The 2 T cell receptor beta chains in this list originate from one sample, sequenced in a study of blood T cell repertoires in COVID-19. The repertoire was sequenced with immunoSEQ multiplex PCR; TCRdb's copy has only in-frame clones and lacks some. The profile shows around 200,000 clones, roughly 90% of them singletons. Material: peripheral blood. The receptors derive from a woman in her forties or fifties with acute or convalescent COVID-19.

This chain joins TRBV3-1 (or the pseudogene TRBV3-2) and TRBJ2-5, with 12 bases identical to TRBD2. CDR1 and CDR2 (germline): LGHDT, YNNKEL (reference sequence). This CDR3 has 16 amino acids. With 5 bases clipped from V and 4 bases from J, the junction kept 8 bases outside the gene matches. This CDR3 reads CASSGRLAGGPETQYF. CDR3 sequence (DNA): TGTGCCAGCAGCGGACGGCTAGCGGGAGGGCCAGAGACCCAGTACTTC.

The rearrangement uses TRBV18 and TRBJ1-1; D gene uncertain. The CDR3 sequence is 13 residues long. Trimming shortened V by 0 bases and J by 4 bases, and 6 bases separated the two germline ends. The germline CDR1 and CDR2 sequences are KGHSH and LQKENI. DNA for the CDR3: TGTGCCAGCTCACCACCGTCGGGCACTGAAGCTTTCTTT. Its protein is CASSPPSGTEAFF.